A selection of T cell receptor beta chains follows, all from one sample in a study of shared T cell receptors in the human thymus. Here immunoSEQ multiplex PCR was the method, and the copy in TCRdb shows in-frame clones only, minus some. The sample records under 850,000 clones, approximately 90% being singletons. A further study also used this sample, focusing on human thymus T cells.

Sequenced material: thymocytes. Source of these receptors: a boy under two years old with a congenital heart defect. Both conserved end residues are part of each CDR3. Each record gives: clone size, V gene, D gene, J gene, CDR3 DNA, CDR3 protein. D genes are given only for firm matches. Part of the rows lack a size; the others show once, few, many or a class for expanded clones.

few,TRBV14,TRBD2,TRBJ2-1,TGTGCCAGCAGCCAAGGCCGGAGCGGGAGCCCCTACAATGAGCAGTTCTTC,CASSQGRSGSPYNEQFF
-,TRBV7-2,-,TRBJ2-7,TGTGCCAGCAGCCCCCGAAGCGGAGCCTACGAGCAGTACTTC,CASSPRSGAYEQYF
-,TRBV19,-,TRBJ2-7,TGTGCCAGTAGTATACGCAGGGGCGAGCAGTACTTC,CASSIRRGEQYF
-,TRBV2,-,TRBJ2-7,TGTGCCAGTAAGGAGGGCGAGCAGTACTTC,CASKEGEQYF
few,TRBV27,-,TRBJ2-3,TGTGCCAGCAGACCGGACTGTGGGGTCCGAGATACGCAGTATTTT,CASRPDCGVRDTQYF
few,TRBV28,TRBD1,TRBJ1-1,TGTGCCAGCAGTTTATCGGGGACAGGGGGCGTTGCTTTCTTT,CASSLSGTGGVAFF
-,TRBV5-6,TRBD1,TRBJ1-2,TGTGCCAGCAGCTCGCCCAGACAGGGCGAATATGGCTACACCTTC,CASSSPRQGEYGYTF
-,TRBV30,TRBD2,TRBJ2-7,TGTGCCTGGAGTTGTGGGCCAGGGGTCCTAGCGGGAGCCCACGAGCAGTACTTC,CAWSCGPGVLAGAHEQYF
-,TRBV7-3,-,TRBJ1-1,TGTGCCAGCAGTCAAGGGGGTCGGGGGGACCCTGAAGCTTTCTTT,CASSQGGRGDPEAFF
-,TRBV14,TRBD2,TRBJ2-1,TGTGCCAGCAGCTTCTCGGGACTAGCGGGAGGCGGGGCAGACTACAATGAGCAGTTCTTC,CASSFSGLAGGGADYNEQFF
-,TRBV19,TRBD2,TRBJ2-3,TGTGCCAGTAGGAAAACGGGACTAGCGGGACTGAGCACAGATACGCAGTATTTT,CASRKTGLAGLSTDTQYF
-,TRBV25-1,-,TRBJ2-7,TGTGCCAGCAGTGAATCCCCGGTGCCCTCCTACGAGCAGTACTTC,CASSESPVPSYEQYF
-,TRBV5-8,TRBD2,TRBJ2-1,TGTGCCAGCAGCTGCGGACTAGCGGGGGGCTTCTACAATGAGCAGTTCTTC,CASSCGLAGGFYNEQFF
-,TRBV4-3,-,TRBJ2-1,TGCGCCAGCAGCCAAGACCCCTCAAACAGGGCAGATAATGAGCAGTTCTTC,CASSQDPSNRADNEQFF
-,TRBV4-3,-,TRBJ2-7,TGCGCCAGCAGCCCGCGCCCCCGGGCCGGGACCTACGAGCAGTACTTC,CASSPRPRAGTYEQYF
-,TRBV7-9,-,TRBJ2-2,TGTGCCAGCAGCTTAGGAGATCCCCCGAACACCGGGGAGCTGTTTTTT,CASSLGDPPNTGELFF
-,TRBV5-1,TRBD2,TRBJ2-2,TGCGCCAGCAGCCTATTAGCGGGAAGAGGGTCCGGGGAGCTGTTTTTT,CASSLLAGRGSGELFF
-,TRBV7-9,TRBD2,TRBJ2-1,TGTGCCAGCAGCTTAGCTTCTAGCGGGACACCCTCCTACAATGAGCAGTTCTTC,CASSLASSGTPSYNEQFF
-,TRBV7-2,TRBD2,TRBJ2-4,TGTGCCAGCAGCTTAGCCGGACCGGGACTAGAGGGAATATTAGCCAAAAACATTCAGTACTTC,CASSLAGPGLEGILAKNIQYF
-,TRBV4-3,TRBD2,TRBJ2-3,TGCGCCAGCAGCCGGGGACTAGCGGGCACAGATACGCAGTATTTT,CASSRGLAGTDTQYF
-,TRBV5-6,-,TRBJ1-1,TGTGCCAGCAGCTTGGCCAGGGCGAACACTGAAGCTTTCTTT,CASSLARANTEAFF
-,TRBV19,TRBD2,TRBJ2-1,TGTGCCAGTAGTATCGAAACTAGCGGGTCTTACAATGAGCAGTTCTTC,CASSIETSGSYNEQFF
-,TRBV27,TRBD1,TRBJ2-7,TGTGCCAGCAGTTGCACCCGGGACAGGGGGCAGTACGAGCAGTACTTC,CASSCTRDRGQYEQYF
-,TRBV2,TRBD2,TRBJ2-1,TGTGCCAGCATTGCGACTAGCGGGGGCCACAATGAGCAGTTCTTC,CASIATSGGHNEQFF
-,TRBV6-5,-,TRBJ2-1,TGTGCCAGCAGTTACTCCCTTGACTGGGATGAGCAGTTCTTC,CASSYSLDWDEQFF
-,TRBV5-6,-,TRBJ2-1,TGTGCCAGCAGCTTGTGGAGCGACTACAATGAGCAGTTCTTC,CASSLWSDYNEQFF
-,TRBV5-1,-,TRBJ1-1,TGCGCCAGCAGCTTGGGAAGGACTGGGAACACTGAAGCTTTCTTT,CASSLGRTGNTEAFF
few,TRBV5-1,-,TRBJ1-3,TGCGCCAGCAGCCAGGTCGGCACTGGAAACACCATATATTTT,CASSQVGTGNTIYF
-,TRBV10-3,-,TRBJ2-1,TGTGCCATCAGTGTCAGGTATGAGCAGTTCTTC,CAISVRYEQFF
-,TRBV4-3,TRBD2,TRBJ2-3,TGCGCCAGCAGCCTTGGGAGGGGCGCCACAGATACGCAGTATTTT,CASSLGRGATDTQYF
once,TRBV4-3,TRBD2,TRBJ2-5,TGCGCCAGCAGTTGGGGGGGACTAGCGGGACAAGAGACCCAGTACTTC,CASSWGGLAGQETQYF
-,TRBV15,TRBD2,TRBJ2-7,TGTGCCACCAGCAGTCCTGGACGGGACAGGGGACTAGCGGGGCACTACGAGCAGTACTTC,CATSSPGRDRGLAGHYEQYF
-,TRBV10-2,TRBD1,TRBJ2-7,TGCGCCAGCAGCCCGGGACAGGGGAACCACGAGCAGTACTTC,CASSPGQGNHEQYF
-,TRBV29-1,TRBD2,TRBJ2-5,TGCAGCGTTGCCCAGACTAGCGGAAAGGGAGAGACCCAGTACTTC,CSVAQTSGKGETQYF
-,TRBV4-3,TRBD2,TRBJ2-3,TGCGCCAGCAGCCAAGATCTACTAGCGGGGCCCGGCACAGATACGCAGTATTTT,CASSQDLLAGPGTDTQYF
-,TRBV7-3,-,TRBJ1-1,TGTGCCAGCAGCTCGGACAAGAACACTGAAGCTTTCTTT,CASSSDKNTEAFF
-,TRBV4-2,-,TRBJ2-5,TGTGCCAGCAGCCAAGTACAGGGTGAAGAGACCCAGTACTTC,CASSQVQGEETQYF
-,TRBV4-3,-,TRBJ2-1,TGCGCCAGCAGCCAAGAAGGGGTCCGTGGACCCTCTGTTGACAATGAGCAGTTCTTC,CASSQEGVRGPSVDNEQFF
-,TRBV4-3,TRBD1,TRBJ2-7,TGCGCCAGCAGCCAAGATGCAATAGGACAGGGGCGATACGAGCAGTACTTC,CASSQDAIGQGRYEQYF
-,TRBV29-1,-,TRBJ1-2,TGCAGCGTTGAGAAGGCTCCAGGAACGAACTATGGCTACACCTTC,CSVEKAPGTNYGYTF
-,TRBV11-3,TRBD2,TRBJ2-2,TGTGCCAGCAGCGCAACTAGCGGGAGGCGGGCCGGGGAGCTGTTTTTT,CASSATSGRRAGELFF
-,TRBV19,TRBD1,TRBJ1-5,TGTGCCAGTAGTATAATTGGACAGGGGGCACGCCTCAATCAGCCCCAGCATTTT,CASSIIGQGARLNQPQHF
-,TRBV2,TRBD2,TRBJ2-3,TGTGCCAGCAGTGAACTCCGGACTAGCGGGCCCACAGATACGCAGTATTTT,CASSELRTSGPTDTQYF
-,TRBV27,-,TRBJ1-5,TGTGCCAGCAGTACGGGGAATCAGCCCCAGCATTTT,CASSTGNQPQHF